This T cell receptor (beta chain) was sequenced during a study of T cells after yellow fever vaccination. At the level of the study: In the case of low-cell-number fractions, SMART-Seq v4 Ultra Low Input was used for preparation. General observations from the study: Once the booster was given, most primary-vaccination clones reappeared, at just under 98% for CD4 and over 85% for CD8. Weaker overall was a secondary response that nonetheless peaked faster, on day 5 versus 15.

CDR3 length: 14 amino acids. Germline values: CDR1 SNHLY, CDR2 FYNNEI. V was shortened by 6 bases and J by 4 bases, with 13 bases between the two germline ends. In regard to this clonotype: Its antigen is unidentified.

The TCR cDNA carried a universal primer site and UMIs from 5'RACE template switching. TCRdb re-called the 5' RACE reads through MiXCR, storing one row per CDR3 protein. Of around 300,000 distinct CDR3 sequences listed, 4% to 5.5% are singletons. The rearrangement joins TRBV2 to TRBJ1-3; weak D call: TRBD1 (5 bases). This sample comprised PBMCs, obtained 15 days after the yellow fever booster vaccination. This sequence was found in a man between 18 and 29 years old who received the YFV17D yellow fever vaccine. DNA of the CDR3: TGTGCCAGCAGGCAGGGAACGCACGGAAACACCATATATTTT. This sequence encodes CASRQGTHGNTIYF.